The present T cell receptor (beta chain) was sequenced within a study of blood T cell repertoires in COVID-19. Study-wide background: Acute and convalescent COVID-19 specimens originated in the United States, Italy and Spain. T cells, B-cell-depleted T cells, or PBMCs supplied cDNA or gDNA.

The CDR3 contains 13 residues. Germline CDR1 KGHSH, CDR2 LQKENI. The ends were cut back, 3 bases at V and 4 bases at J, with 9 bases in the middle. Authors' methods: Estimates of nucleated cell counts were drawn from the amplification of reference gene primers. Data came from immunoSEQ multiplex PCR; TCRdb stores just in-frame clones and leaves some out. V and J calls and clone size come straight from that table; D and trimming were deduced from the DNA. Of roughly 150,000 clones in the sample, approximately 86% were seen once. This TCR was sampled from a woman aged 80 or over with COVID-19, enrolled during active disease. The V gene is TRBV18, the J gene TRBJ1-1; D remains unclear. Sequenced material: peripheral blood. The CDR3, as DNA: TGTGCCAGCTCACCGGCAGGCCCCACTGAAGCTTTCTTT. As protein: CASSPAGPTEAFF.